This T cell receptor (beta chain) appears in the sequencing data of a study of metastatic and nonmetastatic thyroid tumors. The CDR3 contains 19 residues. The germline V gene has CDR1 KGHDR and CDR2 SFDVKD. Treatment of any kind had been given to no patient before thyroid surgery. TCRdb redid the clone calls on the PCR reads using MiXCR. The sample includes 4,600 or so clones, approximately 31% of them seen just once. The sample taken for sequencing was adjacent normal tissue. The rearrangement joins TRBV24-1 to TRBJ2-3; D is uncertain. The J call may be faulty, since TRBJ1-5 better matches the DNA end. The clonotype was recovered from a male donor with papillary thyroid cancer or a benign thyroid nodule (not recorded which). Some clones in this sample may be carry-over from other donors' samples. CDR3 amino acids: CATSYTKLMAGGLTDTQHF. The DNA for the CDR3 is TGTGCCACCAGTTATACGAAGTTGATGGCGGGAGGGCTAACAGATACGCAGCATTTT.